These 13 T cell receptor beta chains originate from one sample sequenced in a study of post-analysis software for immune sequencing data. Their antigen targets remain unknown. Study-wide findings and caveats: Elevated frequency relative to controls characterized four or five TRBV segments in patients, TRBV5-6, TRBV5-1 and TRBV20-1 among them.

Sequencing libraries made from TCR beta cDNA carried unique molecular identifiers. TCRdb reprocessed the PCR reads via MiXCR and lists one record per CDR3 protein. This table has roughly 570,000 distinct CDR3 sequences, 30% to 40% appearing once. Material for sequencing was blood. Receptors originate from a girl younger than 18 with multiple sclerosis.

This clonotype was counted a few times. The J gene is TRBJ2-5, the V gene TRBV10-2; TRBD1 might be the D (5 bases). V was cut by 3 bases and J by 11 bases, with 19 bases left in between. Germline-derived CDR1 and CDR2 are WSHSY and SAAADI. There are 14 residues in the CDR3. The CDR3 DNA is TGCGCCAGCAGTGACAGGGTAAAAAGTCATGAGCAGTACTTC. It translates to CASSDRVKSHEQYF.

This clonotype was seen ten or more times. The chain carries TRBV20-1 and TRBJ2-5; no reliable D call. V was shortened by 3 bases and J by 2 bases, with 10 bases between the two germline ends. Germline loops: CDR1 DFQATT, CDR2 SNEGSKA (reference sequence). The CDR3 is 13 amino acids. CDR3 coding DNA: TGCAGTGCTAGTCCGCCTCCTCAAGAGACCCAGTACTTC. Encoded protein: CSASPPPQETQYF.

The V call is TRBV20-1, the J call TRBJ2-7; either TRBD1 or TRBD2 may fit D (6 bases each). The CDR3 sequence is 15 residues long. V lost 0 bases and J 2 bases, leaving 14 bases between the germline ends. Germline V gene sequence: CDR1 DFQATT, CDR2 SNEGSKA (reference sequence). The CDR3 DNA reads TGCAGTGCTAGAGAAGAGGGGGGAAGGGCCTACGAGCAGTACTTC. This translates into CSAREEGGRAYEQYF.

The rearrangement links TRBV7-9 to TRBJ2-3, with D possibly being TRBD2 (5 bases). Trimming took off 3 bases at V and 5 bases at J, with 15 bases between the two ends. Germline CDR1 reads SEHNR; CDR2 reads FQNEAQ (reference sequence). The CDR3 sequence is 15 residues long. The CDR3 DNA is TGTGCCAGCAGCTTGCAGCGGCGGCTCGGAGATACGCAGTATTTT. It yields the protein CASSLQRRLGDTQYF.

This clonotype was detected many times. The gene calls are TRBV18 and TRBJ2-5, with TRBD2 matching over 7 bases. The V and J ends lost 8 bases and 2 bases, in that order; junction bases with no gene match: 8. This CDR3 has 14 residues. Germline lookup yields CDR1 KGHSH and CDR2 LQKENI. The CDR3 region has the DNA TGTGCCAGCAGTCCTCCGGGACTACAAGAGACCCAGTACTTC. It codes for CASSPPGLQETQYF.

The J gene is TRBJ1-1, the V gene TRBV6-1; D call uncertain. Trimming shortened V by 4 bases and J by 0 bases, and 6 bases separated the two germline ends. There are 13 residues in the CDR3. CDR1 is MNHNS, CDR2 SASEGT, per germline. CDR3 nucleotide sequence: TGTGCCAGCAGTGGCGACGTGAACACTGAAGCTTTCTTT. The encoded protein is CASSGDVNTEAFF.

The J gene is TRBJ1-2, the V gene TRBV29-1; D is perhaps TRBD1 (5 bases). Trimming stripped 4 bases from V and 0 bases from J, with 9 bases between. CDR1 and CDR2 from the germline V gene are SQVTM and ANQGSEA. This CDR3 has 13 amino acids. DNA for the CDR3: TGCAGCGTTGCACAGGTGGCTAACTATGGCTACACCTTC. This sequence encodes CSVAQVANYGYTF.

The chain is built from TRBV15 and TRBJ2-7; tentative D call: TRBD2 (5 bases). The V gene's germline CDR1 is LNHNV and CDR2 YYDKDF (reference sequence). The V end lost 0 bases, the J end lost 3 bases, and 12 bases lay between the germline ends. The CDR3 extends over 15 amino acids. The CDR3 DNA is TGTGCCACCAGCAGAGAAGGCAGTGGAGGCTACGAGCAGTACTTC. Amino acids: CATSREGSGGYEQYF.

CDR3 nucleotide sequence: TGCAGTGCTAGAGGCCCGACAGGGGGGTTTACTGAAGCTTTCTTT. It codes for CSARGPTGGFTEAFF. The V gene is TRBV20-1, the J gene TRBJ1-1; 9 bases fit TRBD1. The CDR3 consists of 15 residues. Germline V gene sequence: CDR1 DFQATT, CDR2 SNEGSKA (reference sequence). The J segment lost 5 bases and the V segment lost 1 base, leaving 8 bases of the junction unmatched.

The rearrangement joins TRBV19 to TRBJ1-4, with 7 bases aligning to TRBD1. CDR1 LNHDA and CDR2 SQIVND come from the germline V gene (reference sequence). This CDR3 region has 15 residues. The J segment lost 5 bases and the V segment lost 7 bases, leaving 10 bases of the junction unmatched. The CDR3 region is CASNDHRGTNEKLFF. The DNA for the CDR3 is TGTGCCAGTAACGACCACAGGGGCACAAATGAAAAACTGTTTTTT.

This clonotype was recorded a few times. The CDR3 loop is CASSQGHNEQFF. CDR3 in DNA: TGTGCCAGCAGCCAAGGACACAATGAGCAGTTCTTC. This rearrangement joins TRBV7-9 to TRBJ2-1; D is unclear. The CDR3 runs to 12 residues. Trimming took off 5 bases at V and 5 bases at J, with 7 bases between the two ends. Germline CDR1 reads SEHNR; CDR2 reads FQNEAQ (reference sequence).

This clonotype appeared a few times. The chain recombines TRBV2 with TRBJ2-1; D may correspond to TRBD1 or TRBD2 (6 bases each). The CDR3 spans 15 residues. The V and J ends lost 6 bases and 8 bases respectively, with 20 bases between them. Germline V gene lookup returns CDR1 SNHLY and CDR2 FYNNEI. The CDR3 protein is CASSGGDGGFDEQFF. Here the CDR3 DNA reads TGTGCCAGCAGCGGAGGGGACGGGGGCTTCGATGAGCAGTTCTTC.

V is TRBV4-1 and J is TRBJ2-2; no firm D call. The germline gives CDR1 MGHRA, CDR2 YSYEKL. The CDR3 length is 15 residues. Between the trimmed V and J ends, which lost 2 bases and 1 base, there was a span of 8 bases. This chain's CDR3 is CASSQKFKNTGELFF. CDR3 coding DNA: TGCGCCAGCAGCCAAAAATTTAAGAACACCGGGGAGCTGTTTTTT.